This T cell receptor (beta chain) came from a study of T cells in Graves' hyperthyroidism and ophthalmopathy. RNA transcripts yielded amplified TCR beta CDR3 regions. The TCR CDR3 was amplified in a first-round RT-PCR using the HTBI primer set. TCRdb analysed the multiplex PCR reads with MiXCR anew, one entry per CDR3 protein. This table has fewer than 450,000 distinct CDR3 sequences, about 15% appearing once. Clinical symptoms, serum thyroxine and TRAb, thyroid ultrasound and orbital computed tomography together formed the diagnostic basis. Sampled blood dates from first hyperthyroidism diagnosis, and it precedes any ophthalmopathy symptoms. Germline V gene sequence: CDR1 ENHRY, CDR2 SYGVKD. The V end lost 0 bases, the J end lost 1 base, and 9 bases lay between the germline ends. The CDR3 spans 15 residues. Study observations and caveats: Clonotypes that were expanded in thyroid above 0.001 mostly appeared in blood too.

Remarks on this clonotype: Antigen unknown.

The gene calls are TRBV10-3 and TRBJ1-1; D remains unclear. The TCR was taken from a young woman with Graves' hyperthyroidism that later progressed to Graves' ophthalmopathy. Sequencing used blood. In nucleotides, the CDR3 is TGTGCCATCAGTGAGTCAACGAGACAGAACACTGAAGCTTTCTTT. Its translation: CAISESTRQNTEAFF.